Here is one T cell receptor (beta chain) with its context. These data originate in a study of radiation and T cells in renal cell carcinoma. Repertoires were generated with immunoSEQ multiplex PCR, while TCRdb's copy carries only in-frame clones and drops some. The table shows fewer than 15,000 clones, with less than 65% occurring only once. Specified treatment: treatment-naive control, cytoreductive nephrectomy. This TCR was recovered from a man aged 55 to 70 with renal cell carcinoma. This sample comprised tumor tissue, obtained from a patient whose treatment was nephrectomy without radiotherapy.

The CDR3 region has the DNA TGTGCCTGGGACAGAAGGAGGACTTACGAGCAGTACTTC. Protein sequence: CAWDRRRTYEQYF. This chain uses TRBV15 with TRBJ2-7; 7 bases agree with TRBD1. The ends lost 11 bases at V and 4 bases at J; junction bases unmatched: 11. The CDR3 extends over 13 amino acids. Germline V gene lookup returns CDR1 LNHNV and CDR2 YYDKDF (reference sequence).